A single sample gave rise to the 27 T cell receptor beta chains below, sequenced in a study of response to subunit inactivated influenza vaccine. A single record per CDR3 protein comes from TCRdb applying MiXCR to the RT-PCR reads. The table records hundreds of thousands of distinct CDR3 sequences, about 15% of them present only once. The source material was PBMCs from blood, sampled roughly 2 weeks before vaccination. These receptors originate from a man between 50 and 59 years old who received an inactivated influenza vaccine.

In this sample, this clonotype turned up a few times. This chain uses TRBV7-9 with TRBJ2-3; 11 bases line up with TRBD2. Germline V lookup: CDR1 SEHNR, CDR2 FQNEAQ (reference sequence). The J segment lost 2 bases and the V segment lost 4 bases, leaving 5 bases of the junction unmatched. CDR3 length equals 16 residues. This chain's CDR3 is CASSSGSGRATDTQYF. The CDR3 DNA is TGTGCCAGCAGCTCCGGTAGCGGGAGGGCCACAGATACGCAGTATTTT.

CDR3 loop: CASSLKAGALTDTQYF. The CDR3 DNA reads as TGTGCCAGCAGTTTAAAAGCGGGAGCCCTCACAGATACGCAGTATTTT. The rearrangement links TRBV12-3 or TRBV12-4 to TRBJ2-3; 8 bases match TRBD2. The CDR3 contains 16 residues. V lost 2 bases and J lost 2; bases outside the gene matches: 6.

The V and J genes are TRBV4-3 and TRBJ2-4, with D possibly matching TRBD1 (5 bases). Germline assignment: CDR1 LGHNA and CDR2 YSLEER. This CDR3 region has 15 residues. The ends were cut back, 0 bases at V and 6 bases at J, with 12 bases in the middle. CDR3 amino acids: CASSQDLVRGNIQYF. CDR3 in DNA: TGCGCCAGCAGCCAAGACTTGGTTAGGGGAAACATTCAGTACTTC.

The V call is TRBV20-1, the J call TRBJ2-1, with 7 bases fitting TRBD2. Germline CDR1 is DFQATT and CDR2 is SNEGSKA (reference sequence). V was clipped by 6 bases and J by 6 bases; unmatched bases: 8. The CDR3 has 13 residues. The CDR3 sequence: CSASGRAINEQFF. The CDR3, as DNA: TGCAGTGCCTCGGGGAGGGCGATCAATGAGCAGTTCTTC.

The chain carries TRBV10-3 and TRBJ2-7; D not resolved. This CDR3 spans 14 amino acids. V lost 0 bases and J lost 4, with 10 bases in between. Per the germline V gene, CDR1 is ENHRY and CDR2 is SYGVKD. CDR3 in DNA: TGTGCCATCAGTGAGTCGCTCGGCCAGTACGAGCAGTACTTC. Its translation is CAISESLGQYEQYF.

This chain uses TRBV7-9 with TRBJ2-4; TRBD1 is a possible D gene (6 bases). The CDR3 is 14 amino acids. With 6 bases removed from V and 7 bases from J, the gap between germline ends came to 16 bases. The V gene's germline CDR1 is SEHNR and CDR2 FQNEAQ (reference sequence). This chain's CDR3 is CASSPGPQGNIQYF. The CDR3, as DNA: TGTGCCAGCAGTCCCGGACCTCAGGGGAACATTCAGTACTTC.

To note about this clonotype: One base away lies a much larger clone, so this may be a sequencing read error. This chain links TRBV29-1 with TRBJ2-7; no reliable D call. Trimming pared 6 bases from V and 4 bases from J, leaving 13 bases between. The length of the CDR3 is 12 residues. The germline CDR1 and CDR2 sequences are SQVTM and ANQGSEA. CDR3 coding DNA: TGCAGCGTGGGCCGGCGCAGTTACGAGCAGTACTTC. Its translation: CSVGRRSYEQYF.

In this sample, this clonotype turned up many times. The chain carries TRBV29-1 and TRBJ1-2; D not resolved. There are 11 residues in the CDR3. Trimming removed 3 bases from V and 8 bases from J, with 10 bases in between. Germline V CDR1 and CDR2: SQVTM, ANQGSEA. CDR3: CSVDSLEGYTF. The CDR3 DNA reads TGCAGCGTTGATAGCTTGGAAGGCTACACCTTC.

This clonotype was seen at least ten times. The chain uses TRBV4-1 and TRBJ1-1; D is possibly TRBD1 (6 bases). Looked up from germline, CDR1 is MGHRA and CDR2 is YSYEKL. The CDR3 loop spans 15 amino acids. With 4 bases removed from V and 1 base from J, the gap between germline ends came to 13 bases. The CDR3 region is CASSPRQDWNTEAFF. CDR3 in DNA: TGCGCCAGCAGCCCAAGACAGGATTGGAACACTGAAGCTTTCTTT.

The table lists this clonotype with a few counts. The V call is TRBV7-9, the J call TRBJ1-6; 9 bases agree with TRBD1. Germline-derived CDR1 and CDR2 are SEHNR and FQNEAQ (reference sequence). The CDR3 has 15 residues. The J segment lost 8 bases and the V segment lost 5 bases, leaving 7 bases of the junction unmatched. CDR3 region: CASSGQGNRDSPLHF. CDR3 nucleotides: TGTGCCAGCAGCGGACAGGGGAATAGGGATTCACCCCTCCACTTT. The full variable domain, rest sourced from reference TRBV7-9 and TRBJ1-6, is DTGVSQNPRHKITKRGQNVTFRCDPISEHNRLYWYRQTLGQGPEFLTYFQNEAQLEKSRLLSDRFSAERPKGSFSTLEIQRTEQGDSAMYLCASSGQGNRDSPLHFGNGTRLTVT.

V gene TRBV7-2 combines with J gene TRBJ1-5; no clear D gene. The germline V gene has CDR1 SGHTA and CDR2 FQGNSA. This CDR3 contains 15 residues. Trimming removed 4 bases from V and 0 bases from J, with 10 bases in between. The CDR3 is CASSYGFNSNQPQHF. The CDR3 DNA reads TGTGCCAGCAGCTACGGTTTTAATAGCAATCAGCCCCAGCATTTT.

The table lists this clonotype with a few counts. This chain uses TRBV6-5 with TRBJ1-5; tentative D call: TRBD1 (5 bases). This CDR3 has 17 amino acids. From germline, CDR1 is MNHEY and CDR2 SVGAGI. The V gene lost 0 bases and the J gene lost 4 bases, with 16 bases spanning the gap. Written as DNA, the CDR3 is TGTGCCAGCAGTTACTCGAAGCCCCGGGGCAAAAATCAGCCCCAGCATTTT. Translated, it gives CASSYSKPRGKNQPQHF.

This clonotype was observed a few times. The chain combines TRBV6-2 or TRBV6-3 with TRBJ2-7; the match to TRBD1 covers 8 bases. CDR1 and CDR2 (germline): MNHEY, SVGEGT. V dropped 0 bases and J dropped 2; count of bases not matched to a gene: 9. The CDR3 spans 17 residues. The CDR3 coding sequence is TGTGCCAGCAGTTACTCCCCCGGGACAGGAGAAACCTACGAGCAGTACTTC. Protein product: CASSYSPGTGETYEQYF.

On this clonotype itself: At one end, the junction sequence differs from germline, possibly due to a read error. This chain uses TRBV28 with TRBJ2-3; D is unresolved. The CDR3 totals 16 residues. CDR1 is MDHEN and CDR2 is SYDVKM in the germline V gene. CDR3 coding DNA: TGTGCCAGCAGTTCACCCCGGCCACTCGAACGAGATACGAAGTATTTT. Residues: CASSSPRPLERDTKYF.

This clonotype was counted only a few times. The chain links TRBV18 to TRBJ1-4, with D possibly matching TRBD1 (6 bases). This CDR3 is 15 amino acids long. V lost 3 bases to trimming and J lost 4 bases, with 12 bases between them. Germline values: CDR1 KGHSH, CDR2 LQKENI. DNA of the CDR3: TGTGCCAGCTCACCTCTACAGGGCCTTAATGAAAAACTGTTTTTT. Its protein is CASSPLQGLNEKLFF.

The gene calls are TRBV28 and TRBJ2-7; a weak D match, TRBD2 (5 bases). Germline CDR1 and CDR2: MDHEN and SYDVKM. V was cut by 5 bases and J by 1 base, with 15 bases left in between. There are 15 residues in the CDR3. The CDR3 here is CASSRSGEGSYEQYF. The CDR3 DNA follows: TGTGCCAGCAGTCGTTCCGGGGAAGGGTCCTACGAGCAGTACTTC.

This clonotype appeared many times. V and J are TRBV2 and TRBJ1-1; the D is unclear. Trimming left V 7 bases short and J 8 bases short, with 11 bases between. This CDR3 is built from 11 residues. Germline V lookup: CDR1 SNHLY, CDR2 FYNNEI. DNA for the CDR3: TGTGCCAGCACGTATGTCTCCGAAGCTTTCTTT. Its protein is CASTYVSEAFF.

The rearrangement uses TRBV14 and TRBJ2-7; D not certain. V was clipped by 1 base and J by 3 bases, with 13 bases between them. The length of the CDR3 is 15 residues. Germline V gene lookup returns CDR1 SGHDN and CDR2 FVKESK. The CDR3 protein is CASSQAGGLFYEQYF. The CDR3 nucleotides read TGTGCCAGCAGCCAAGCGGGCGGCTTGTTCTACGAGCAGTACTTC.

This clonotype has at least ten counts. J is TRBJ2-7 and V is TRBV20-1; either TRBD1 or TRBD2 may supply D (5 bases each). Trimming pared 1 base from V and 3 bases from J, leaving 13 bases between. The CDR3 contains 14 residues. Germline V gene sequence: CDR1 DFQATT, CDR2 SNEGSKA (reference sequence). CDR3: CSARVPPGLYEQYF. In DNA, the CDR3 is TGCAGTGCTAGAGTCCCCCCGGGGCTCTACGAGCAGTACTTC.

The V call is TRBV2, the J call TRBJ1-1; 7 bases are shared with TRBD1. The J segment lost 1 base and the V segment lost 9 bases, leaving 5 bases of the junction unmatched. The CDR3 runs to 13 residues. CDR1 SNHLY and CDR2 FYNNEI come from the germline V gene. CDR3 residues: CASLQGRNTEAFF. The CDR3 DNA sequence: TGTGCCAGTCTACAGGGGCGGAACACTGAAGCTTTCTTT.

The J gene is TRBJ1-2, the V gene TRBV12-3 or TRBV12-4; 12 nucleotides align to TRBD1. There are 16 residues in the CDR3. Germline trimming cut 5 bases from V and 2 bases from J; bases unmatched to any gene: 6. CDR3 DNA: TGTGCCAGCAGTCAAGGGACAGGGGGCCCCAACTATGGCTACACCTTC. As protein: CASSQGTGGPNYGYTF.

This clonotype was counted only a few times. This chain joins TRBV6-1 and TRBJ2-7; D is perhaps TRBD1 (6 bases). The germline V and J ends were trimmed by 2 bases and 2 bases, with 7 bases remaining between them. The CDR3 loop spans 13 amino acids. Germline loops: CDR1 MNHNS, CDR2 SASEGT. CDR3: CASSERGTYEQYF. In DNA form, the CDR3 reads TGTGCCAGCAGTGAAAGGGGGACCTACGAGCAGTACTTC.

Ten or more counts support this clonotype. This chain links TRBV5-1 with TRBJ2-2; D may match TRBD1 or TRBD2 (5 bases each). Per germline, CDR1 SGHRS and CDR2 YFSETQ. V was trimmed by 4 bases and J by 4 bases, leaving 17 bases between them. This CDR3 spans 16 amino acids. The CDR3 reads CASSEGPLRGTGELFF. The CDR3 DNA is TGCGCCAGCAGCGAGGGCCCGCTGAGGGGCACCGGGGAGCTGTTTTTT.

The chain uses TRBV5-5 and TRBJ2-7; 10 positions agree with TRBD2. The CDR3 extends over 15 amino acids. CDR1 and CDR2 from the germline V gene are SGHKS and YYEKEE (reference sequence). The V gene end was trimmed by 3 bases and the J gene end by 6 bases; junction bases not matched to a gene: 9. The CDR3: CASSSRAGGLGEQYF. In nucleotides, the CDR3 is TGTGCCAGCAGCTCGCGAGCGGGAGGGCTCGGCGAGCAGTACTTC.

This clonotype was observed a handful of times. The J gene is TRBJ2-1, the V gene TRBV5-1, with TRBD2 identical over 11 bases. Germline trimming cut 3 bases from V and 7 bases from J; bases unmatched to any gene: 9. The germline CDR1 and CDR2 sequences are SGHRS and YFSETQ. This CDR3 has 16 amino acids. CDR3 sequence (DNA): TGCGCCAGCAGCTACTATAGCGGGAGGGCCGGTAATGAGCAGTTCTTC. As protein: CASSYYSGRAGNEQFF.

This clonotype turned up a few times. This chain joins TRBV4-3 and TRBJ2-1; unclear D gene. Per the germline V gene, CDR1 is LGHNA and CDR2 is YSLEER. The CDR3 totals 16 residues. Trimming took off 0 bases at V and 6 bases at J, with 15 bases between the two ends. As DNA, the CDR3 is TGCGCCAGCAGCCAAGACCCCGGGCCTTTAGGCAATGAGCAGTTCTTC. Translating it yields CASSQDPGPLGNEQFF.

This clonotype was found a few times. This rearrangement joins TRBV20-1 to TRBJ2-4, with no clear D. Germline lookup yields CDR1 DFQATT and CDR2 SNEGSKA (reference sequence). CDR3 size: 14 residues. The V end lost 5 bases, the J end lost 0 bases, and 11 bases lay between the germline ends. The CDR3 nucleotides are TGCAGTGCTTTCGCGTTGGGAGCCAAAAACATTCAGTACTTC. This encodes CSAFALGAKNIQYF.